This T cell receptor beta chain was observed in a study of molecular identifiers for immune sequencing clone quantification. General study findings and limits: Clones above 20 RNA copies contained over 99% of effector molecules and under 1% of naive molecules.

This clonotype was seen at least ten times. What it binds is not known. As previously described, bulk TCR libraries were made using listed TCR primers. TCRdb used MiXCR to reprocess the PCR reads, holding one entry per CDR3 protein. Here the sample spans roughly 630,000 distinct CDR3 sequences, over 25% being singletons. The CDR3 extends over 14 amino acids. Looked up from germline, CDR1 is WSHSY and CDR2 is SAAADI. V lost 6 bases and J 2 bases, leaving 13 bases between the germline ends. Naive CD8 libraries were made from roughly 21,000 to 960,000 sorted cells, and they used 10%, 30% or 50% RNA. The sequenced sample consisted of naive CD8+ T cells from blood, with Jurkat cell RNA spiked in. The sample's subset: FACS-sorted CD8+CD4-CCR7+CD45RA+ naive T cells. The clonotype was recovered from a human donor in good health. Some libraries in this study had Jurkat cell RNA spiked in. V and J are TRBV10-2 and TRBJ1-1; the D gene is possibly TRBD1 (6 bases). In DNA form, the CDR3 reads TGCGCCAGCAGCGAAACGGACAGAAACACTGAAGCTTTCTTT. This codes for CASSETDRNTEAFF.